Below, 10 T cell receptor beta chains from the same sample are listed, as sequenced in a study of blood T cell repertoires in COVID-19. The method was immunoSEQ multiplex PCR; TCRdb's version includes in-frame clones alone and lacks a portion of them. The sample has roughly 65,000 clones, around nine tenths seen once; the top ten hold around 14%. Sequenced sample: peripheral blood. The receptors were sampled from a woman aged 60 to 75 with acute or convalescent COVID-19.

The V and J genes are TRBV5-6 and TRBJ2-7; tentatively, D is TRBD1 (6 bases). CDR1 is SGHDT, CDR2 YYEEEE, per germline. The CDR3 runs 15 residues. Trimming cost V 0 bases and J 1 base, with 11 bases left between them. CDR3 amino acids: CASSLAQGASYEQYF. The CDR3 nucleotides are TGTGCCAGCAGCTTGGCACAGGGAGCTTCCTACGAGCAGTACTTC.

V is TRBV12-3 or TRBV12-4 and J is TRBJ2-7; D not certain. This CDR3 is 13 amino acids long. Trimming left V 0 bases short and J 5 bases short, with 8 bases between. The CDR3 sequence: CASSLAPGHEQYF. CDR3 DNA sequence: TGTGCCAGCAGTTTAGCGCCGGGTCACGAGCAGTACTTC.

The V and J genes are TRBV19 and TRBJ1-5, with 7 bases that match TRBD1. CDR1 is LNHDA, CDR2 SQIVND, per germline (reference sequence). V lost 8 bases and J lost 0; bases outside the gene matches: 19. This CDR3 is 19 amino acids long. DNA for the CDR3: TGTGCCAGTCAGAAAGGACGGGGACAGAGGACCTATAGCAATCAGCCCCAGCATTTT. Its protein product is CASQKGRGQRTYSNQPQHF.

The chain combines TRBV12-3 or TRBV12-4 with TRBJ2-1; D is uncertain. The V gene lost 5 bases and the J gene lost 4 bases, with 3 bases spanning the gap. The CDR3 is 11 amino acids. The CDR3 DNA reads as TGTGCCAGCAGTATATACAATGAGCAGTTCTTC. Translating it yields CASSIYNEQFF.

This rearrangement joins TRBV20-1 to TRBJ1-2, with D unresolved. CDR3 length: 14 residues. Trimming removed 3 bases at V and 1 base at J, with 12 bases between. The V gene's germline CDR1 is DFQATT and CDR2 SNEGSKA (reference sequence). CDR3 coding DNA: TGCAGTGCTAGTATTGAGGGTTTTAACTATGGCTACACCTTC. Its translation is CSASIEGFNYGYTF.

The genes are TRBV6-5 and TRBJ1-2; 9 nucleotides match TRBD1. Germline V gives CDR1 MNHEY, CDR2 SVGAGI. The length of the CDR3 is 15 residues. Trimming at V came to 6 bases and at J to 6 bases, leaving 11 bases not matched to a gene. The CDR3 nucleotides read TGTGCCAGCAGCCGATCACAGGGGGCAAGGAATGGCTACACCTTC. It yields the protein CASSRSQGARNGYTF.

V usage is TRBV4-1 and J usage is TRBJ2-7, with TRBD2 identical over 7 bases. Germline values: CDR1 MGHRA, CDR2 YSYEKL. The V and J ends lost 3 bases and 0 bases, in that order; junction bases with no gene match: 5. The CDR3 covers 15 residues. CDR3 coding DNA: TGCGCCAGCAGCCAGGCGGGGGAATCCTCCTACGAGCAGTACTTC. Amino acids: CASSQAGESSYEQYF.

The gene calls are TRBV6-5 and TRBJ2-3, with a weak D call TRBD2 (5 bases). This CDR3 contains 15 residues. The V gene's germline CDR1 is MNHEY and CDR2 SVGAGI. V was trimmed by 9 bases and J by 0 bases, leaving 16 bases between them. CDR3 nucleotide sequence: TGTGCCAGTCTTCTCATAGCGAGTAGCACAGATACGCAGTATTTT. This gives the protein CASLLIASSTDTQYF.

The chain has TRBV5-1 and TRBJ2-5, with D perhaps matching TRBD1 (6 bases). The CDR3 has 17 amino acids. CDR1 is SGHRS, CDR2 YFSETQ, per germline. The V gene lost 0 bases and the J gene lost 0 bases, with 15 bases spanning the gap. The CDR3 sequence is CASSLEGRGSYQETQYF. CDR3 in DNA: TGCGCCAGCAGCTTGGAGGGCAGGGGCTCGTACCAAGAGACCCAGTACTTC.

The chain combines TRBV16 with TRBJ1-1, with 8 bases that match TRBD1. Germline values: CDR1 KGHSY, CDR2 FQNENV. This CDR3 contains 13 residues. The V segment lost 5 bases and the J segment 4 bases; nucleotides outside the gene matches: 3. As DNA, the CDR3 is TGTGCCAGCAGCTCTGGACAGGGCACTGAAGCTTTCTTT. Residues: CASSSGQGTEAFF.